This is a list of T cell receptor beta chains from one sample in a study of T cell responses to AZD1222 COVID-19 vaccine. The assay was immunoSEQ multiplex PCR, and TCRdb's table has in-frame clones only and misses some. The sample has about 140,000 clones; more than 85% are singletons. Sequencing used peripheral blood, obtained after recovery from COVID-19. All receptors come from an adult who had recovered from COVID-19. Both conserved end residues are part of each CDR3. The D gene is left open where the match is weak. The size field is filled for only some rows; it gives once, few, many or a size class.

once | TRBJ2-7 | 15 | TRBV13 | TRBD2 | CASSLSGRKRGEQYF | TGTGCCAGCAGCTTGAGCGGGAGGAAAAGGGGCGAGCAGTACTTC
. | TRBJ2-7 | 18 | TRBV14 | TRBD1 | CASSQGTGARLLSYEQYF | TGTGCCAGCAGCCAAGGGACAGGAGCCCGGCTACTCTCCTACGAGCAGTACTTC
. | TRBJ2-2 | 15 | TRBV27 | . | CASSSRFLDTGELFF | TGTGCCAGCAGTTCCCGCTTCCTTGACACCGGGGAGCTGTTTTTT
. | TRBJ2-1 | 15 | TRBV5-1 | TRBD2 | CASSLAGVQYNEQFF | TGCGCCAGCAGCTTAGCGGGAGTCCAATATAATGAGCAGTTCTTC
. | TRBJ1-4 | 18 | TRBV19 | TRBD1 | CASSIEGTAIATNEKLFF | TGTGCCAGTAGTATAGAGGGGACAGCTATTGCAACTAATGAAAAACTGTTTTTT
. | TRBJ2-5 | 13 | TRBV16 | TRBD1 | CASSQYRGETQYF | TGTGCCAGCAGCCAATACAGGGGAGAGACCCAGTACTTC
. | TRBJ1-6 | 15 | TRBV27 | . | CASSFEGQSNSPLHF | TGTGCCAGCAGTTTTGAGGGGCAATCTAATTCACCCCTCCACTTT
. | TRBJ2-5 | 16 | TRBV27 | . | CASSLSLQGGGETQYF | TGTGCCAGCAGTTTATCTCTCCAGGGGGGAGGAGAGACCCAGTACTTC
once | TRBJ2-7 | 15 | TRBV7-9 | TRBD2 | CASSFAGGGSYEQYF | TGTGCCAGCAGCTTTGCGGGAGGGGGCTCCTACGAGCAGTACTTC
. | TRBJ1-1 | 16 | TRBV6-4 | TRBD1 | CASRGTGGVSGTEAFF | TGTGCCAGCAGGGGGACAGGGGGCGTCTCGGGCACTGAAGCTTTCTTT
. | TRBJ2-5 | 12 | TRBV7-9 | . | CASSLVIETQYF | TGTGCCAGCAGCTTAGTAATAGAGACCCAGTACTTC
. | TRBJ1-4 | 15 | TRBV5-1 | . | CASSSNTGTNEKLFF | TGCGCCAGCAGCTCAAACACGGGTACCAATGAAAAACTGTTTTTT
. | TRBJ2-3 | 15 | TRBV28 | TRBD2 | CASSYSGRGTDTQYF | TGTGCCAGCAGTTATAGCGGGAGAGGCACAGATACGCAGTATTTT
. | TRBJ2-1 | 14 | TRBV27 | . | CASSLAGSYNEQFF | TGTGCCAGCAGTTTAGCGGGGTCCTACAATGAGCAGTTCTTC
few | TRBJ2-1 | 16 | TRBV4-1 | TRBD2 | CASSELTSGRRNEQFF | TGCGCCAGCAGCGAACTGACTAGCGGGAGAAGAAATGAGCAGTTCTTC
. | TRBJ2-3 | 14 | TRBV4-1 | . | CASSQLLSTDTQYF | TGCGCCAGCAGCCAACTCCTTAGCACAGATACGCAGTATTTT
. | TRBJ1-1 | 15 | TRBV28 | . | CASSLWGDGNTEAFF | TGTGCCAGCAGTTTATGGGGTGACGGAAACACTGAAGCTTTCTTT
. | TRBJ1-4 | 13 | TRBV6-5 | TRBD1 | CASTQGGFGKLFF | TGTGCCAGCACGCAAGGGGGCTTTGGAAAACTGTTTTTT
once | TRBJ2-7 | 13 | TRBV11-2 | . | CASSPLGSHEQYF | TGTGCCAGCAGTCCGCTCGGGAGCCACGAGCAGTACTTC
. | TRBJ2-4 | 16 | TRBV5-4 | TRBD1 | CASSQTGRLAKNIQYF | TGTGCCAGCAGTCAGACAGGGCGTCTAGCCAAAAACATTCAGTACTTC
. | TRBJ1-5 | 13 | TRBV28 | . | CASSSLSQRPQHF | TGTGCCAGCAGTTCCTTGTCCCAACGGCCCCAGCATTTT
. | TRBJ2-7 | 12 | TRBV7-9 | TRBD1 | CASSLQQGIQYF | TGTGCCAGCAGCTTACAACAGGGGATTCAGTACTTC
. | TRBJ1-2 | 15 | TRBV4-2 | . | CASSQEEGSGYGYTF | TGTGCCAGCAGCCAAGAGGAGGGCAGCGGGTATGGCTACACCTTC
. | TRBJ1-6 | 16 | TRBV7-9 | TRBD1 | CASSSGQGLYNSPLHF | TGTGCCAGCAGCTCCGGACAGGGGTTGTATAATTCACCCCTCCACTTT